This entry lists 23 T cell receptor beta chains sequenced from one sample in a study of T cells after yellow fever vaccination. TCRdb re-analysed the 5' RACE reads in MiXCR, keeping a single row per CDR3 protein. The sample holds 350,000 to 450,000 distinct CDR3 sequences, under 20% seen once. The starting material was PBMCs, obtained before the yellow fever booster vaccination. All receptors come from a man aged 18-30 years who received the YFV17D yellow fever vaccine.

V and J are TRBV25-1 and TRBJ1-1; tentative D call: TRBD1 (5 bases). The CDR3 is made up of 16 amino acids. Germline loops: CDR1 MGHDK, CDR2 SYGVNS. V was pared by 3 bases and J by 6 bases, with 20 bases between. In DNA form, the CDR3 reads TGTGCCAGCAGTGATTTTCCGGGACCCCATGGGGCTGAAGCTTTCTTT. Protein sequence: CASSDFPGPHGAEAFF.

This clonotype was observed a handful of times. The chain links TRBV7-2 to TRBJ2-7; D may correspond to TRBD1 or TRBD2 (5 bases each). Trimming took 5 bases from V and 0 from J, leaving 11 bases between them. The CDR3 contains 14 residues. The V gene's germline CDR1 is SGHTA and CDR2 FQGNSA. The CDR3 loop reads CASSPQGPSYEQYV. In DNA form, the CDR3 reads TGTGCCAGCAGCCCCCAGGGACCCTCCTACGAGCAGTACGTC.

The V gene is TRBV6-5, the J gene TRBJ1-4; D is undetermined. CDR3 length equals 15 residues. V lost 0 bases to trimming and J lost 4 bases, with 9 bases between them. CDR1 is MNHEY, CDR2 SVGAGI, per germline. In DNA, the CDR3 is TGTGCCAGCAGTTACTCGCGGATTGTTAATGAAAAACTGTTTTTT. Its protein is CASSYSRIVNEKLFF.

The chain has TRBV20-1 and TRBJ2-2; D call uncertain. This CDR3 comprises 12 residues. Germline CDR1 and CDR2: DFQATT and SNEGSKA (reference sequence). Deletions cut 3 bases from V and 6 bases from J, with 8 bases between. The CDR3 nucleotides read TGCAGTGCTAGTACAACTGCCGGGGAGCTGTTTTTT. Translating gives CSASTTAGELFF.

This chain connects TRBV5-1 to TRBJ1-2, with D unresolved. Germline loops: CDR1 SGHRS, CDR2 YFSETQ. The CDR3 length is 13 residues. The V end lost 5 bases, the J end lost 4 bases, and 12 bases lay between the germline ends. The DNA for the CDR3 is TGCGCCAGCAGTAAGAAAGATATCTATGGCTACACCTTC. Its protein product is CASSKKDIYGYTF.

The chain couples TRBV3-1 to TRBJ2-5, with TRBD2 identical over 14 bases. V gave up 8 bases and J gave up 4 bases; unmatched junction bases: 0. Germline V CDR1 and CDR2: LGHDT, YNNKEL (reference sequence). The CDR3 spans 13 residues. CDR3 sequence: CASGTSGGETQYF. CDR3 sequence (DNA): TGTGCCAGCGGGACTAGCGGGGGAGAGACCCAGTACTTC.

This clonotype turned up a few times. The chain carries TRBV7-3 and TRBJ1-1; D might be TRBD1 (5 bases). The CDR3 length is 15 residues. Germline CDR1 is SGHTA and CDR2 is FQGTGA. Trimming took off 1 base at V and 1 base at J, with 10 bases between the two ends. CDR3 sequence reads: CASSLRGDGNTEAFF. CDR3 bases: TGTGCCAGCAGCTTAAGGGGGGACGGGAACACTGAAGCTTTCTTT.

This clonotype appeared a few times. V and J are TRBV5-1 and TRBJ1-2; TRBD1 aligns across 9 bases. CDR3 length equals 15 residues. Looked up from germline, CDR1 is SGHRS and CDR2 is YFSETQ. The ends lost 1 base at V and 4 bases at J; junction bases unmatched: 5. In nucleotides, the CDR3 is TGCGCCAGCAGCTTGACAGGGGGCACCGCCTATGGCTACACCTTC. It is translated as CASSLTGGTAYGYTF.

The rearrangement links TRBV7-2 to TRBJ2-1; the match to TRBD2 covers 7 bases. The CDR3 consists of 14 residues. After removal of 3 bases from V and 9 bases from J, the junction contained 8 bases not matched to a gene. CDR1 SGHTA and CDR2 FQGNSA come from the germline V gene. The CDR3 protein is CASSLGGGFVEQFF. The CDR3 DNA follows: TGTGCCAGCAGCTTGGGCGGGGGATTCGTTGAGCAGTTCTTC.

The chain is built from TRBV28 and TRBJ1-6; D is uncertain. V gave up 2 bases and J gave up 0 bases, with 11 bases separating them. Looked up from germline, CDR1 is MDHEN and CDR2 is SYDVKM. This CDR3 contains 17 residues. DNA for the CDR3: TGTGCCAGCAGTTTAGGAGCAGGAGGCTCCTATAATTCACCCCTCCACTTT. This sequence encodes CASSLGAGGSYNSPLHF.

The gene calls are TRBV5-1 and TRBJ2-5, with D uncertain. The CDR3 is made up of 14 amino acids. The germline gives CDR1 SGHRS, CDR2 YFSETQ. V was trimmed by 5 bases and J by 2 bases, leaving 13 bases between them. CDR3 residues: CASSSAQIQETQYF. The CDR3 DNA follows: TGCGCCAGCAGTTCGGCACAGATACAAGAGACCCAGTACTTC.

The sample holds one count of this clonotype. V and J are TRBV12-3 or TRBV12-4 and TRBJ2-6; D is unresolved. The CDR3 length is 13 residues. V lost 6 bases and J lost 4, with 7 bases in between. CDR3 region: CASRPTGANVLTF. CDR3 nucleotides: TGTGCCAGCAGACCGACCGGGGCCAACGTCCTGACTTTC.

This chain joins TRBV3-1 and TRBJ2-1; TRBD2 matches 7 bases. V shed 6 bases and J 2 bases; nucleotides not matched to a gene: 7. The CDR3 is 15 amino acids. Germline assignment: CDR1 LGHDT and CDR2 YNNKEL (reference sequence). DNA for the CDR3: TGTGCCAGCAGGCCTGGGGGGGGACCCTACAATGAGCAGTTCTTC. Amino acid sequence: CASRPGGGPYNEQFF.

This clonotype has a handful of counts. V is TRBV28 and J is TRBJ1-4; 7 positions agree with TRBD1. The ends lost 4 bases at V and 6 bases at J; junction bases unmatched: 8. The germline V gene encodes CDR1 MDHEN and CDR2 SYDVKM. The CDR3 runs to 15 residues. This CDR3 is CASSSGQARDEKLFF. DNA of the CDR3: TGTGCCAGCAGTTCAGGACAGGCTCGAGATGAAAAACTGTTTTTT.

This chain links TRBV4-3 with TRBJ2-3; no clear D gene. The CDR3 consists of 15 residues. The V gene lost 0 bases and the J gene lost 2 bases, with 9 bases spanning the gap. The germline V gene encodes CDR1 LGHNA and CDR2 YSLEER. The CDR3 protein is CASSQDWADTDTQYF. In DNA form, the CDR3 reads TGCGCCAGCAGCCAAGATTGGGCAGACACAGATACGCAGTATTTT.

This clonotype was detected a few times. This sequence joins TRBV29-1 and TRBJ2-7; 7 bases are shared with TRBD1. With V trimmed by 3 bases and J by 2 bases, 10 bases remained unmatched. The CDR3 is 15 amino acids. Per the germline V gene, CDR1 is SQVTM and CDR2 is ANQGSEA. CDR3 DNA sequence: TGCAGCGTTGAGGTGGCAGGGACAGCCCCCTACGAGCAGTACGTC. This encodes CSVEVAGTAPYEQYV.

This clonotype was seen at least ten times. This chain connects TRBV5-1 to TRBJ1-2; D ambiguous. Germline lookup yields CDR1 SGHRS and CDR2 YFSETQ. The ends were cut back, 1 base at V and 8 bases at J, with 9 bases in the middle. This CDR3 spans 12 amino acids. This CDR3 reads CASSLMGEGYTF. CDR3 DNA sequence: TGCGCCAGCAGCTTGATGGGTGAGGGCTACACCTTC.

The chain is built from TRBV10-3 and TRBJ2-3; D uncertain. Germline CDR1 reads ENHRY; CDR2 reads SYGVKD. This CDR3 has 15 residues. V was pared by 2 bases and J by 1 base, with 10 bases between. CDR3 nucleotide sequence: TGTGCCATCAGTGAGGTTAGCAGTCGCACAGATACGCAGTATTTT. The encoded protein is CAISEVSSRTDTQYF.

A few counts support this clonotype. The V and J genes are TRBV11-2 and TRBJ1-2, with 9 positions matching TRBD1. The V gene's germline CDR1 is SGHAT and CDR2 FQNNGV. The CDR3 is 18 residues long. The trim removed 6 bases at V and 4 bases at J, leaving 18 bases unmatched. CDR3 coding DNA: TGTGCCAGCAGACGACCCGGGACAGGGTCGACCCGCCCCTATGGCTACACCTTC. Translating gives CASRRPGTGSTRPYGYTF.

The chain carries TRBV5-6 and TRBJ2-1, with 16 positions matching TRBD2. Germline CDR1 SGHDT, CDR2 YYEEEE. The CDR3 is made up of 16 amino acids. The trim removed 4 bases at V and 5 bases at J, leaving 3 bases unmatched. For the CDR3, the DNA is TGTGCCAGCAGCCGGGGACTAGCGGGGGGGGACAATGAGCAGTTCTTC. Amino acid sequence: CASSRGLAGGDNEQFF. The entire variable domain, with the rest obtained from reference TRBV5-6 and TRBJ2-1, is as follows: DAGVTQSPTHLIKTRGQQVTLRCSPKSGHDTVSWYQQALGQGPQFIFQYYEEEERQRGNFPDRFSGHQFPNYSSELNVNALLLGDSALYLCASSRGLAGGDNEQFFGPGTRLTVL.

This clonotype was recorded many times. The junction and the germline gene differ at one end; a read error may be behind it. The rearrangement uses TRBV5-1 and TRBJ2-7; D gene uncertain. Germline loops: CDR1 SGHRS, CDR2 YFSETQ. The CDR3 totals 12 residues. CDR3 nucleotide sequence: TGTGCCAGCAGTTTGGGCCGCTACGAGCAGTACTTC. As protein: CASSLGRYEQYF.

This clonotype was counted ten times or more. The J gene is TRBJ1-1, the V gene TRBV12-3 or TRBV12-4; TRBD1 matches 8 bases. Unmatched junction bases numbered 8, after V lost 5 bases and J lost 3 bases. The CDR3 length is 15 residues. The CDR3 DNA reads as TGTGCCAGCAGTCCACCTGGGACAGGAGACACTGAAGCTTTCTTT. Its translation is CASSPPGTGDTEAFF.

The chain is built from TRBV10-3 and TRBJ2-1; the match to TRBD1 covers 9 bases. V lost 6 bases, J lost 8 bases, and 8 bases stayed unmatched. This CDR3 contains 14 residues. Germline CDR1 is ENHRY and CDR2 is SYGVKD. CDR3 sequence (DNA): TGTGCCATCAGCCCGACAGGGGGGATAGATGAGCAGTTCTTC. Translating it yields CAISPTGGIDEQFF.